The source of this TCR beta chain is a study of T cells after yellow fever vaccination. They built TCR cDNA with 5'RACE template switching, a step that put in a universal primer site and UMIs. TCRdb reanalysed the 5' RACE reads using MiXCR and keeps one entry per CDR3 protein. This table holds about 360,000 distinct CDR3 sequences, roughly 6.1% found once. The V and J ends lost 6 bases and 4 bases respectively, with 16 bases between them. This CDR3 has 15 residues. CDR1 is SGHTA, CDR2 FQGNSA, per germline. This clonotype was counted ten times or more. This sequence was found in a man aged 25 to 45 who received the YFV17D yellow fever vaccine. Sequenced here: PBMCs, sampled 5 days after the yellow fever booster vaccination. This chain joins TRBV7-2 and TRBJ2-1, with TRBD1 as a possible D gene (5 bases). CDR3 nucleotides: TGTGCCAGCAGTTATAAGGTGGGGCAATACAATGAGCAGTTCTTC. Encoded protein: CASSYKVGQYNEQFF.